Sequencing of this T cell receptor beta chain was carried out in a study of cytomegalovirus exposure and HLA in healthy donors. General study findings and limits: An assumption of roughly uniform sequencing depth across donors underlay the presence/absence analyses.

The CDR3 totals 14 residues. Trimming removed 2 bases from V and 1 base from J, with 5 bases in between. Germline loops: CDR1 KGHSH, CDR2 LQKENI. Both 60 Vbeta primers and 13 Jbeta primers went into the PCR. Original data processing: In a later analysis, about 12 million of 65 million to 80 million unique beta chains occurred in at least two donors. Generated by immunoSEQ multiplex PCR, the TCRdb table keeps only in-frame clones and is missing some. V and J calls and clone size follow that table, whereas D and trimming were derived from the DNA. This table has roughly 220,000 clones, roughly three quarters appearing once. This clone was seen a few times. Its antigen is unknown. Although they were nominally healthy when sampled, donors likely had unrecorded immune exposures.

The specimen sequenced was PBMCs. The clonotype comes from a man aged 50-60 years in good health and CMV-seronegative. This chain connects TRBV18 to TRBJ2-2, with unresolved D. The CDR3 protein is CASSPGGNTGELFF. The CDR3 region has the DNA TGTGCCAGCTCACCAGGCGGGAACACCGGGGAGCTGTTTTTT. Full variable domain (outside the CDR3, taken from reference TRBV18 and TRBJ2-2): NAGVMQNPRHLVRRRGQEARLRCSPMKGHSHVYWYRQLPEEGLKFMVYLQKENIIDESGMPKERFSAEFPKEGPSILRIQQVVRGDSAAYFCASSPGGNTGELFFGEGSRLTVL.